This entry lists 4 T cell receptor beta chains sequenced from one sample in a study of shared clonotypes between healthy human individuals. Some clones are missing from TCRdb's copy, which holds only in-frame ones; the method was immunoSEQ multiplex PCR. The table records roughly 2.1 million clones, about 93% of them present only once. Naive CD8 cells lacked CD45RO, underwent positive selection for CCR7 and left out terminally differentiated effector memory CD45RA+ cells. The sequencing input was naive CD8+ T cells from PBMCs. These receptor sequences come from a man aged 18 to 30 in good health. Some clones in this sample may be carry-over from other donors' samples.

The gene calls are TRBV7-8 and TRBJ2-1, with D perhaps matching TRBD2 (6 bases). V lost 0 bases to trimming and J lost 0 bases, with 15 bases between them. CDR1 and CDR2 from the germline V gene are SGHVS and FQNEAQ. CDR3 length: 18 residues. For the CDR3, the DNA is TGTGCCAGCAGCTTAGCCGCTGGGGGAGGAAGCTCCTACAATGAGCAGTTCTTC. As protein: CASSLAAGGGSSYNEQFF. The full variable domain, completed using reference TRBV7-8 and TRBJ2-1, is GAGVSQSPRYKVAKRGQDVALRCDPISGHVSLFWYQQALGQGPEFLTYFQNEAQLDKSGLPSDRFFAERPEGSVSTLKIQRTQQEDSAVYLCASSLAAGGGSSYNEQFFGPGTRLTVL.

The chain links TRBV18 to TRBJ2-7; 7 positions match TRBD1. The V gene end was trimmed by 4 bases and the J gene end by 3 bases; junction bases not matched to a gene: 9. The CDR3 runs 15 residues. Germline values: CDR1 KGHSH, CDR2 LQKENI. CDR3 region: CASSLGQEEHYEQYF. The CDR3 bases are TGTGCCAGCTCACTTGGACAGGAGGAACACTACGAGCAGTACTTC.

In this sample, this clone turned up once. The chain has TRBV27 and TRBJ2-3, with D hard to call. The CDR3 has 15 residues. V shed 6 bases and J shed 0 bases, with 13 bases lying between them. Per the germline V gene, CDR1 is MNHEY and CDR2 is SMNVEV (reference sequence). CDR3 sequence: CASRYPGPSTDTQYF. CDR3 DNA: TGTGCCAGCAGATATCCCGGGCCAAGCACAGATACGCAGTATTTT.

The chain employs TRBV11-2 and TRBJ2-3; 7 nucleotides agree with TRBD2. This CDR3 contains 15 residues. J was trimmed by 5 bases and V by 5 bases; bases with no gene match: 10. The V gene's germline CDR1 is SGHAT and CDR2 FQNNGV. For the CDR3, the DNA is TGTGCCAGCAGCCACAGAGCGGGATCAGTAGATACGCAGTATTTT. Its translation is CASSHRAGSVDTQYF.